This T cell receptor beta chain is drawn from a study of control samples from healthy donors and cancer patients. Trimming cost V 3 bases and J 2 bases, with 12 bases left between them. CDR3 length equals 14 residues. Germline values: CDR1 SQVTM, CDR2 ANQGSEA. Sequencing used immunoSEQ multiplex PCR; TCRdb keeps in-frame clones, though not all of them. The sample has around 190,000 clones. Remarks on this clone: The identical CDR3 is also encoded by other nucleotide sequences in the sample.

The receptor comes from a woman between 25 and 40 years old in good health. Sequencing was carried out using blood. V is TRBV29-1 and J is TRBJ2-3; D may be TRBD1 (6 bases). The CDR3 is CSVEGQGYTDTQYF. The CDR3 nucleotides read TGCAGCGTTGAGGGGCAGGGGTACACAGATACGCAGTATTTT.